This T cell receptor (beta chain) was identified in a study of CD8 T cells in ankylosing spondylitis. Study-level findings and limits: Disease-linked clones reportedly showed significant enrichment in matched ankylosing spondylitis synovial fluid. One TCR beta motif, made up of eight or nine highly homologous variants, appeared characteristic of ankylosing spondylitis blood.

This clonotype was seen repeatedly, ten times or more. Its antigen remains unknown. With 4 bases removed from V and 1 base from J, the gap between germline ends came to 18 bases. There are 16 residues in the CDR3. CDR1 SGHRS and CDR2 YFSETQ come from the germline V gene. Quantitative 5'-RACE with molecular barcodes generated TCR beta libraries. Each CDR3 protein is one row after TCRdb ran MiXCR on the 5' RACE reads. The table includes 50,000 to 75,000 distinct CDR3 sequences, approximately 5.7% detected once. The TCR was taken from a male donor with ankylosing spondylitis. The chain combines TRBV5-1 with TRBJ2-7; D might be TRBD1 (5 bases). The sequencing sample was made of synovial fluid, either unsorted or a sorted T cell fraction (not recorded which). DNA for the CDR3: TGCGCCAGCAGCCCAAGGGCAGGGCTGGGTTCCTACGAGCAGTACTTC. Its translation is CASSPRAGLGSYEQYF.